This is a list of T cell receptor beta chains from one sample in a study of OX40 agonist ivuxolimab in advanced cancers. Generated by immunoSEQ multiplex PCR, the TCRdb table keeps only in-frame clones and is missing some. The data contain 20,000 to 25,000 clones, roughly 88% of them seen just once; the ten biggest clones take up about 24%. Sequenced here: CD4+ or CD8+ T cells sorted from blood, sampled in a trial of the OX40 agonist ivuxolimab. These receptors all stem from an adult with an advanced solid tumor such as melanoma, head and neck, liver or kidney cancer. The CDR3 runs from the conserved cysteine through the conserved F or W. The order of the fields is D gene, J gene, clone size, V gene, CDR3 protein, CDR3 DNA. The D gene is left open where the match is weak. Clone size, where shown, is once, few, many, or a class for clones that have expanded.

>.|TRBJ1-4|.|TRBV4-2
CASSQDPEGRAYEKLFF
TGTGCCAGCAGCCAAGATCCGGAGGGCAGGGCCTATGAAAAACTGTTTTTT
>.|TRBJ2-7|.|TRBV7-6
CASSLAGAYEQYF
TGTGCCAGCAGCTTAGCCGGGGCCTACGAGCAGTACTTC
>TRBD2|TRBJ2-7|few|TRBV9
CASSVDLAGTYEQYF
TGTGCCAGCAGCGTAGATCTAGCGGGGACCTACGAGCAGTACTTC
>TRBD1|TRBJ1-5|.|TRBV28
CASSPTGQAGQPQHF
TGTGCCAGCAGTCCCACAGGACAGGCAGGTCAGCCCCAGCATTTT
>.|TRBJ1-5|once|TRBV7-8
CASSFYTGFQPQHF
TGTGCCAGCAGCTTCTATACAGGGTTTCAGCCCCAGCATTTT
>.|TRBJ1-4|.|TRBV29-1
CSVERSEKLFF
TGCAGCGTTGAAAGAAGTGAAAAACTGTTTTTT
>.|TRBJ2-3|.|TRBV27
CASSSTGDFTDTQYF
TGTGCCAGCAGTTCAACGGGAGATTTCACAGATACGCAGTATTTT
>.|TRBJ1-4|.|TRBV9
CASSVGNEKLFF
TGTGCCAGCAGCGTAGGTAATGAAAAACTGTTTTTT
>.|TRBJ2-3|.|TRBV19
CASSIDGDLPDTQYF
TGTGCCAGTAGTATAGATGGGGACCTACCAGATACGCAGTATTTT
>.|TRBJ2-2|.|TRBV28
CASSSPVRGGTGELFF
TGTGCCAGCAGTTCCCCGGTGAGGGGGGGAACCGGGGAGCTGTTTTTT
>TRBD1|TRBJ2-7|.|TRBV10-3
CAIGWTGGESGMDEQYF
TGTGCCATCGGGTGGACAGGGGGCGAAAGCGGTATGGACGAGCAGTACTTC
>.|TRBJ2-2|.|TRBV4-2
CASSPGLDPGELFF
TGTGCCAGCAGCCCGGGACTCGACCCCGGGGAGCTGTTTTTT
>TRBD1|TRBJ1-5|.|TRBV19
CASSAAGQGVQPQHF
TGTGCCAGTAGTGCGGCGGGACAGGGGGTTCAGCCCCAGCATTTT
>.|TRBJ2-7|.|TRBV9
CASRSGTSYEQYF
TGTGCCAGCAGGTCCGGGACATCCTACGAGCAGTACTTC
>TRBD2|TRBJ2-7|.|TRBV7-6
CASSSTLGLAGAQYF
TGTGCCAGCAGCTCAACCCTCGGACTAGCGGGGGCGCAGTACTTC
>.|TRBJ1-4|.|TRBV7-9
CASSSLGEGIYNEKLFF
TGTGCCAGCAGCTCCCTTGGGGAGGGAATCTATAATGAAAAACTGTTTTTT
>.|TRBJ2-5|.|TRBV28
CASSLWDSRRPGFQETQYF
TGTGCCAGCAGTTTGTGGGACTCCCGACGTCCTGGGTTTCAAGAGACCCAGTACTTC
>TRBD2|TRBJ2-1|.|TRBV11-2
CASSLKLAALYNEQFF
TGTGCCAGCAGCTTAAAACTAGCGGCCCTCTACAATGAGCAGTTCTTC
>TRBD1|TRBJ2-1|.|TRBV5-6
CASLNRDRGWDEQFF
TGTGCCAGCCTGAATAGGGACAGGGGATGGGATGAGCAGTTCTTC
>.|TRBJ1-1|.|TRBV27
CASSLVSGGTEAFF
TGTGCCAGCAGTTTAGTCTCGGGTGGCACTGAAGCTTTCTTT
>TRBD1|TRBJ2-1|.|TRBV14
CASSQGDRVYNEQFF
TGTGCCAGCAGCCAAGGGGACAGGGTCTACAATGAGCAGTTCTTC
>.|TRBJ2-1|.|TRBV14
CASSSGSSNEQFF
TGTGCCAGCAGTTCCGGGAGTTCCAATGAGCAGTTCTTC
>TRBD1|TRBJ2-7|.|TRBV28
CASSLSGTGAAYEQYF
TGTGCCAGCAGTTTATCGGGGACAGGAGCAGCCTACGAGCAGTACTTC
>TRBD2|TRBJ2-1|.|TRBV9
CASSVAPSTSGSVGNEQFF
TGTGCCAGCAGCGTAGCTCCCTCGACTAGCGGGAGTGTCGGCAATGAGCAGTTCTTC
>TRBD2|TRBJ2-2|.|TRBV19
CASSILGLAGGGTTGELFF
TGTGCCAGTAGTATCTTGGGACTAGCGGGAGGAGGGACTACCGGGGAGCTGTTTTTT
>TRBD1|TRBJ1-2|.|TRBV27
CASSSGTGPHYGYTF
TGTGCCAGCAGTAGTGGGACAGGGCCTCACTATGGCTACACCTTC
>TRBD1|TRBJ1-5|few|TRBV19
CASTNRDRWPYQPQHF
TGTGCCAGTACCAACCGGGACAGATGGCCGTATCAGCCCCAGCATTTT
>TRBD1|TRBJ1-1|.|TRBV4-1
CASTSGTGIREAFF
TGCGCCAGCACCTCCGGGACAGGGATTCGTGAAGCTTTCTTT
>TRBD2|TRBJ2-7|once|TRBV4-1
CASSPGTTYEQYF
TGCGCCAGCAGCCCCGGGACTACCTACGAGCAGTACTTC
>.|TRBJ2-7|few|TRBV5-1
CASSPGLGYEQYF
TGCGCCAGCAGCCCAGGGTTGGGCTACGAGCAGTACTTC
>.|TRBJ2-5|.|TRBV7-2
CASSPRAPVKSGETQYF
TGTGCCAGCAGCCCCCGGGCCCCCGTCAAAAGTGGAGAGACCCAGTACTTC
>.|TRBJ1-4|.|TRBV30
CAWNSGVLTINEKLFF
TGTGCCTGGAATTCAGGGGTCCTTACCATTAATGAAAAACTGTTTTTT
>.|TRBJ2-7|.|TRBV7-2
CASSFQESYEQYF
TGTGCCAGCAGCTTCCAAGAATCCTACGAGCAGTACTTC
>TRBD2|TRBJ2-3|.|TRBV11-2
CASTGGLAGGEGTQYF
TGTGCCAGCACCGGTGGACTAGCGGGAGGGGAGGGTACGCAGTATTTT
>TRBD2|TRBJ2-5|.|TRBV28
CASSPRTSRKTQYF
TGTGCCAGCAGCCCTCGGACTAGCAGGAAGACCCAGTACTTC
>.|TRBJ2-7|.|TRBV28
CASKGGALTSEQYF
TGTGCCAGCAAGGGGGGCGCGTTAACTAGCGAGCAGTACTTC
>.|TRBJ2-7|.|TRBV5-4
CASRAEGRGSYEQYF
TGTGCCAGCAGGGCGGAGGGGAGGGGGTCCTACGAGCAGTACTTC
>.|TRBJ2-3|large|TRBV11-2
CASSFLVSTDTQYF
TGTGCCAGCAGCTTTTTAGTTAGCACAGATACGCAGTATTTT
>TRBD2|TRBJ2-7|.|TRBV4-1
CASSQGEGLAIYEQYF
TGCGCCAGCAGCCAAGGGGAGGGACTAGCGATTTACGAGCAGTACTTC
>.|TRBJ2-7|.|TRBV5-6
CASSLGGGTYEQYF
TGTGCCAGCAGCTTGGGGGGAGGCACCTACGAGCAGTACTTC
>.|TRBJ1-5|.|TRBV11-2
CASSLDGGNQPQHF
TGTGCCAGCAGCTTAGATGGGGGGAATCAGCCCCAGCATTTT